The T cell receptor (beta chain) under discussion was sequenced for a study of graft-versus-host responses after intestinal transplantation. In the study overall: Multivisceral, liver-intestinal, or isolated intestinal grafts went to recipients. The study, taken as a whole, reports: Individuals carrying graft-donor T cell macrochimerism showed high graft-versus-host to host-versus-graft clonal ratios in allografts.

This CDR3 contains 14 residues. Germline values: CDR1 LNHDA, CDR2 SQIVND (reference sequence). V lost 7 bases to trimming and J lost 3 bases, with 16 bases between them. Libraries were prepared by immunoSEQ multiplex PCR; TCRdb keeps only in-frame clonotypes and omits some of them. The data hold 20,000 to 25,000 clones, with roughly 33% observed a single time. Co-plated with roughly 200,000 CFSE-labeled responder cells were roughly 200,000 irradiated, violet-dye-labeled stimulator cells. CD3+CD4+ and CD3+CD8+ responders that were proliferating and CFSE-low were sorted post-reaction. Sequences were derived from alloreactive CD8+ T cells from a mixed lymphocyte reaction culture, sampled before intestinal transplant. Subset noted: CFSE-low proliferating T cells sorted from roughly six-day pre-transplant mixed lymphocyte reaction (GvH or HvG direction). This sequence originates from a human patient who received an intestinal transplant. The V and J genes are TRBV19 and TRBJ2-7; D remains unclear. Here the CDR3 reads CASTPDLNFYEQYF. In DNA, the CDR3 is TGTGCCAGTACCCCGGACCTAAATTTCTACGAGCAGTACTTC.